This T cell receptor beta chain appears in the sequencing data of a study of T-cell memory formation after mild COVID-19. Study observations and caveats: Clones contracting across day 15 to 85 had a balanced CD4/CD8 profile; later expanding clones leaned CD4+. The authors left the SARS-CoV-2 specificity of second-wave clones peaking on day 37 unconfirmed.

TCRdb re-analysed the 5' RACE reads in MiXCR, keeping a single row per CDR3 protein. Of about 210,000 distinct CDR3 sequences listed, 25% to 35% are singletons. The CDR3 spans 14 residues. Comments on this clonotype: As yet, its antigen is unknown.

The chain has TRBV21-1 and TRBJ2-1. TRBV21-1 is classified as a pseudogene. This clonotype originated in an adult woman who had mild COVID-19 (a few samples of this study predate the infection). Cell type and time point are not known. The sequenced sample was PBMCs or a T cell subset sorted from them (not recorded which). In DNA form, the CDR3 reads TGTGCCAGCAACACAGGGACTTTTAACAATGAGCAGTTCTTC. Its protein product is CASNTGTFNNEQFF.